The clone carrying this T cell receptor (beta chain) was observed at least ten times. The antigen remains unidentified. The sample originates from a study of T cells in Graves' hyperthyroidism and ophthalmopathy. Diagnosing involved the use of clinical symptoms, serum thyroxine and TRAb, thyroid ultrasound and orbital computed tomography. Study-wide points: Most thyroid clonotypes that were expanded above 0.001 also turned up in blood.

Researchers took RNA transcripts and amplified the TCR beta CDR3 regions from them. Primed by the HTBI set, a first-round RT-PCR was run on the TCR CDR3. One entry per CDR3 protein results from TCRdb running MiXCR on the multiplex PCR reads. The repertoire consists of around 700,000 distinct CDR3 sequences, with approximately 18% occurring once and the leading ten covering approximately 15%. This clonotype was obtained from a woman aged 45-65 years with Graves' hyperthyroidism that later progressed to Graves' ophthalmopathy. Sequencing was carried out using blood.

The CDR3 reads CASSLTTSYEQYF. The CDR3 DNA follows: TGTGCCAGCAGCTTAACAACCTCCTACGAGCAGTACTTC. V and J are TRBV11-3 and TRBJ2-7, with D uncertain. CDR3 size: 13 residues. Germline V gene sequence: CDR1 SGHNT, CDR2 YENEEA. The V gene lost 2 bases and the J gene lost 0 bases, with 5 bases spanning the gap.